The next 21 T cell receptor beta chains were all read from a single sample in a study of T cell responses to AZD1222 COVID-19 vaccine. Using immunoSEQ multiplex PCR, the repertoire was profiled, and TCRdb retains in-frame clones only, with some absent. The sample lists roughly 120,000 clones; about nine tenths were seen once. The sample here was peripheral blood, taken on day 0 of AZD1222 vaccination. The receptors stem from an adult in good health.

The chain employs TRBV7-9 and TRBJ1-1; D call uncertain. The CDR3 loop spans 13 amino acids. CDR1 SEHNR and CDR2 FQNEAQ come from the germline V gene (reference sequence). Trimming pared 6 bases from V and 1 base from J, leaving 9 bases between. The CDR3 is CASSLHQNTEAFF. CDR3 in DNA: TGTGCCAGCAGTTTACACCAGAACACTGAAGCTTTCTTT.

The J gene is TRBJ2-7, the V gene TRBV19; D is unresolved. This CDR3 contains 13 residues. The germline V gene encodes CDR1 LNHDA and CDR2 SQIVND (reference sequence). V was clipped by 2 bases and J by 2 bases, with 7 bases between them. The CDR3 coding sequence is TGTGCCAGTAGTATACGGCAAACCTACGAGCAGTACTTC. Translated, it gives CASSIRQTYEQYF.

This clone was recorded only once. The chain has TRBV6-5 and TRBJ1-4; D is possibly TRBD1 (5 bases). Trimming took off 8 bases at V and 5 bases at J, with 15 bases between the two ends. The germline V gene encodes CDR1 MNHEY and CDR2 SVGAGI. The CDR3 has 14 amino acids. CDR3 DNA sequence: TGTGCCAGCGTCGGGACCGATGGAAATGAAAAACTGTTTTTT. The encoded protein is CASVGTDGNEKLFF.

The CDR3 loop is CASSPPTGPQAFF. The CDR3 DNA follows: TGCGCCAGCAGCCCCCCGACAGGGCCGCAAGCTTTCTTT. This chain joins TRBV4-1 and TRBJ1-1, with 7 bases lining up with TRBD1. Germline V gene lookup returns CDR1 MGHRA and CDR2 YSYEKL. V lost 4 bases to trimming and J lost 9 bases; unmatched junction nucleotides: 8. This CDR3 region has 13 residues.

The CDR3 protein is CASSIGLVDEQYF. CDR3 nucleotide sequence: TGTGCCAGTAGTATTGGTCTAGTCGACGAGCAGTACTTC. The rearrangement uses TRBV19 and TRBJ2-7; D unresolved. The CDR3 is 13 amino acids. Germline V CDR1 and CDR2: LNHDA, SQIVND (reference sequence). V lost 3 bases, J lost 5 bases, and 11 bases lay in between.

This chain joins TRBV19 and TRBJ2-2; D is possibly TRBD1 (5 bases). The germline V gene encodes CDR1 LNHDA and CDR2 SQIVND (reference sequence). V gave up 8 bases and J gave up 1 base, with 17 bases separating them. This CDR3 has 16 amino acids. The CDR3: CASFPTDLLNTGELFF. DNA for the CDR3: TGTGCCAGTTTCCCGACAGACCTATTGAACACCGGGGAGCTGTTTTTT.

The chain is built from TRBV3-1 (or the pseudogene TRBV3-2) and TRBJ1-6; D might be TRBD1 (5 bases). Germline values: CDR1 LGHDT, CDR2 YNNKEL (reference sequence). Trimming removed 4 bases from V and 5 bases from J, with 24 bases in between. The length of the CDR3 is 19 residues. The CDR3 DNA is TGTGCCAGCAGCCGAACGAGGTCAGGGTTTGGGGCTAATAATTCACCCCTCCACTTT. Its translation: CASSRTRSGFGANNSPLHF.

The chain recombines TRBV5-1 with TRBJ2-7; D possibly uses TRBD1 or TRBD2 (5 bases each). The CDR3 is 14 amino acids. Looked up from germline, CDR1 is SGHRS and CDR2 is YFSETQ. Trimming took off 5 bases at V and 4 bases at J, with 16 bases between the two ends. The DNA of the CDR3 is TGCGCCAGCAGGATGGGGACGGGATCTTACGAGCAGTACTTC. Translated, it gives CASRMGTGSYEQYF.

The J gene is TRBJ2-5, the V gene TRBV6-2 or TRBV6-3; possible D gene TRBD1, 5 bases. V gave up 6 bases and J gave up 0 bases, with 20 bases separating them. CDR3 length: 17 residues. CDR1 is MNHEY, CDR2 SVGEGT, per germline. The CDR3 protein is CASSTPLDISYQETQYF. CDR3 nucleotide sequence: TGTGCCAGCAGCACCCCCTTGGACATATCGTACCAAGAGACCCAGTACTTC.

The CDR3 here is CASSSRLRSTNEKLFF. CDR3 bases: TGTGCCAGCAGCTCCCGGTTGCGGTCAACTAATGAAAAACTGTTTTTT. The chain is built from TRBV5-6 and TRBJ1-4, with D unclear. Germline CDR1 and CDR2: SGHDT and YYEEEE. V lost 3 bases, J lost 0 bases, and 12 bases lay in between. The CDR3 covers 16 residues.

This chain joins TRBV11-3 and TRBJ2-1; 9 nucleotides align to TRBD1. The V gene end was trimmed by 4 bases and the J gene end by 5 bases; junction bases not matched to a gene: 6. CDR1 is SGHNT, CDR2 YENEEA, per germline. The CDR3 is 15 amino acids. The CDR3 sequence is CASSSGGTGNNEQFF. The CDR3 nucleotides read TGTGCCAGCAGCTCGGGCGGGACAGGGAACAATGAGCAGTTCTTC.

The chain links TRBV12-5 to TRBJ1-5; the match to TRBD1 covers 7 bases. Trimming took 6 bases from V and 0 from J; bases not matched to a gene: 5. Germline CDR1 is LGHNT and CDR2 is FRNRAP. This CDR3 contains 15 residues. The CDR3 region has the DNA TGTGCTAGTGGCCCTGGACAGGATAGCAATCAGCCCCAGCATTTT. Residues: CASGPGQDSNQPQHF.

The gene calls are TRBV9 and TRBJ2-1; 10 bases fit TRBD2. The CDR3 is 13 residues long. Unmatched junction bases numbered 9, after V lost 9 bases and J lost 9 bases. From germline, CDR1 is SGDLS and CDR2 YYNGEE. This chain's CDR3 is CATGGLAGAEQFF. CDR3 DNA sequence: TGTGCCACCGGTGGGCTAGCGGGGGCTGAGCAGTTCTTC.

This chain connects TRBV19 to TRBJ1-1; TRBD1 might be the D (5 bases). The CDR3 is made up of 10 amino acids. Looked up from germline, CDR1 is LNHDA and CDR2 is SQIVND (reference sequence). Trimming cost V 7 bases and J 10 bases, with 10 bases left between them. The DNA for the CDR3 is TGTGCCAGTACAGGGAGGGGAGCTTTCTTT. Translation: CASTGRGAFF.

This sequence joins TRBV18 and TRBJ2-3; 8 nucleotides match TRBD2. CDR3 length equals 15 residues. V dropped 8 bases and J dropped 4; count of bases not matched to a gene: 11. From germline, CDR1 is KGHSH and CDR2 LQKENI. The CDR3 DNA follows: TGTGCCAGCGACCGCGTAGCGGGAACGGCAGATACGCAGTATTTT. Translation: CASDRVAGTADTQYF.

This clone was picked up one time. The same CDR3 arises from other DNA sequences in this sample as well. The CDR3 protein is CASSLLVGASGNTIYF. The CDR3 DNA sequence: TGTGCCAGCAGTTTATTAGTGGGGGCCTCTGGAAACACCATATATTTT. The rearrangement links TRBV28 to TRBJ1-3, with TRBD1 as a possible D gene (6 bases). V lost 1 base, J lost 0 bases, and 10 bases lay in between. The CDR3 length is 16 residues. Germline V gene sequence: CDR1 MDHEN, CDR2 SYDVKM.

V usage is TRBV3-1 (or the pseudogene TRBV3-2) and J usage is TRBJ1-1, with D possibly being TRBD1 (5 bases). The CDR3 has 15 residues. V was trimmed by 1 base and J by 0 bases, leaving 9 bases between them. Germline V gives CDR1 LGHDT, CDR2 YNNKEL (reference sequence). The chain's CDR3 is CASSQVGGMNTEAFF. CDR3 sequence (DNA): TGTGCCAGCAGCCAAGTCGGGGGGATGAACACTGAAGCTTTCTTT.

CDR3 amino acids: CASSGSGGSGYTF. The CDR3 DNA reads TGTGCCAGCAGTGGCTCAGGGGGCTCAGGCTACACCTTC. The rearrangement links TRBV2 to TRBJ1-2, with 8 bases aligning to TRBD1. From germline, CDR1 is SNHLY and CDR2 FYNNEI. Trimming removed 4 bases from V and 8 bases from J; junction bases left unmatched: 6. The CDR3 loop spans 13 amino acids.

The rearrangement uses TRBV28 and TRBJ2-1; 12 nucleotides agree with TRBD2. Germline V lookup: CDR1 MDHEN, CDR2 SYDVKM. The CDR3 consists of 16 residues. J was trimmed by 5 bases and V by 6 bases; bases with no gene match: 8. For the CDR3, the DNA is TGTGCCAGCAGCCGGGGTTCTAGCGGGGGGGACAATGAGCAGTTCTTC. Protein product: CASSRGSSGGDNEQFF.

CDR3 amino acids: CASSLLAGRFTDTQYF. The CDR3 DNA sequence: TGTGCCAGCAGCCTTCTAGCGGGGAGGTTCACAGATACGCAGTATTTT. This chain uses TRBV27 with TRBJ2-3; 9 bases fit TRBD2. Per germline, CDR1 MNHEY and CDR2 SMNVEV (reference sequence). V dropped 6 bases and J dropped 2; count of bases not matched to a gene: 9. This CDR3 contains 16 residues.

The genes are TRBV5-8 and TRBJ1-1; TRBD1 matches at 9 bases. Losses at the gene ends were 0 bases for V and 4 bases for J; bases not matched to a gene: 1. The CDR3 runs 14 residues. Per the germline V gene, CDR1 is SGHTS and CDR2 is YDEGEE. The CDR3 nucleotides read TGTGCCAGCAGCTTGGGACAGGGGGTCACTGAAGCTTTCTTT. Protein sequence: CASSLGQGVTEAFF.